The 14 T cell receptor beta chains listed next were all sequenced from one sample in a study of T cell responses to AZD1222 COVID-19 vaccine. TCRdb keeps only in-frame clones here, not all; method: immunoSEQ multiplex PCR. This table has around 130,000 clones, about 93% appearing once. The source was peripheral blood, collected on day 0 of AZD1222 vaccination. The receptors originated from an adult in good health.

V gene TRBV9 combines with J gene TRBJ2-3, with a possible D match to TRBD1 (5 bases). The germline V and J ends were trimmed by 0 bases and 3 bases, with 11 bases remaining between them. Germline CDR1 reads SGDLS; CDR2 reads YYNGEE. The CDR3 consists of 15 residues. This chain's CDR3 is CASSVAQGSTDTQYF. As DNA, the CDR3 is TGTGCCAGCAGCGTAGCTCAGGGTTCGACAGATACGCAGTATTTT.

The chain carries TRBV29-1 and TRBJ1-1; D gene ambiguous. V was trimmed by 3 bases and J by 0 bases, leaving 8 bases between them. Germline V gene lookup returns CDR1 SQVTM and CDR2 ANQGSEA. The length of the CDR3 is 13 residues. The CDR3 DNA follows: TGCAGCGTTGAGTTGCACTTGAACACTGAAGCTTTCTTT. Its translation: CSVELHLNTEAFF.

The rearrangement uses TRBV2 and TRBJ1-5; D is undetermined. Germline V lookup: CDR1 SNHLY, CDR2 FYNNEI. CDR3 size: 13 residues. Trimming removed 3 bases at V and 11 bases at J, with 14 bases between. The chain's CDR3 is CASSEEPFSAQHF. In DNA form, the CDR3 reads TGTGCCAGCAGTGAGGAACCCTTCTCAGCCCAGCATTTT.

The V and J genes are TRBV2 and TRBJ2-2, with D hard to call. This CDR3 has 14 residues. CDR1 and CDR2 (germline): SNHLY, FYNNEI. Trimming shortened V by 6 bases and J by 0 bases, and 8 bases separated the two germline ends. CDR3 DNA sequence: TGTGCCAGCAGCTGGAGCCCGAACACCGGGGAGCTGTTTTTT. This translates into CASSWSPNTGELFF.

The rearrangement joins TRBV18 to TRBJ1-5; TRBD1 might be the D (6 bases). CDR3 length equals 16 residues. Germline V gene data show CDR1 as KGHSH and CDR2 as LQKENI. Trimming pared 5 bases from V and 0 bases from J, leaving 14 bases between. The CDR3 here is CASSTSGQYSNQPQHF. The DNA for the CDR3 is TGTGCCAGCTCAACGTCGGGACAATATAGCAATCAGCCCCAGCATTTT.

The chain has TRBV7-2 and TRBJ2-7, with 9 bases aligning to TRBD2. The CDR3 has 17 amino acids. From germline, CDR1 is SGHTA and CDR2 FQGNSA. J gave up 1 base and V 1 base, and 8 bases lay outside the gene matches. CDR3 loop: CASSLGARGGVSYEQYF. The DNA for the CDR3 is TGTGCCAGCAGCTTAGGGGCTCGCGGGGGGGTTTCCTACGAGCAGTACTTC.

The rearrangement links TRBV19 to TRBJ1-3; maybe TRBD1 (5 bases). This CDR3 contains 15 residues. Germline values: CDR1 LNHDA, CDR2 SQIVND (reference sequence). V was clipped by 3 bases and J by 4 bases, with 13 bases between them. CDR3 coding DNA: TGTGCCAGTAGTATGCGTTTGGGGCCCGGAAACACCATATATTTT. Its translation: CASSMRLGPGNTIYF.

This rearrangement joins TRBV3-1 (or the pseudogene TRBV3-2) to TRBJ2-2; weak D call: TRBD1 (6 bases). The CDR3 length is 16 residues. V lost 0 bases, J lost 5 bases, and 13 bases lay in between. Germline CDR1 LGHDT, CDR2 YNNKEL (reference sequence). CDR3: CASSQEGGMVTGELFF. CDR3 nucleotides: TGTGCCAGCAGCCAAGAAGGGGGTATGGTTACCGGGGAGCTGTTTTTT.

A single count supports this clone. The chain carries TRBV3-1 (or the pseudogene TRBV3-2) and TRBJ1-1; D is undetermined. CDR1 is LGHDT, CDR2 YNNKEL, per germline (reference sequence). The V gene lost 8 bases and the J gene lost 0 bases, with 7 bases spanning the gap. CDR3 length equals 12 residues. CDR3: CASGPLNTEAFF. CDR3 DNA: TGTGCCAGCGGCCCCCTGAACACTGAAGCTTTCTTT.

This sequence joins TRBV3-1 (or the pseudogene TRBV3-2) and TRBJ2-5, with TRBD2 as a possible D gene (6 bases). Per the germline V gene, CDR1 is LGHDT and CDR2 is YNNKEL (reference sequence). The length of the CDR3 is 14 residues. V was clipped by 2 bases and J by 2 bases, with 9 bases between them. This CDR3 reads CASSQPGAQETQYF. DNA for the CDR3: TGTGCCAGCAGCCAACCGGGAGCTCAAGAGACCCAGTACTTC.

Concerning this clone: The junction differs from germline at one of its ends, possibly a read error. The rearrangement uses TRBV6-5 and TRBJ2-5; 9 bases line up with TRBD1. The germline V gene has CDR1 MNHEY and CDR2 SVGAGI. There are 15 residues in the CDR3. Here the CDR3 reads CASSYLQGAGETQYF. CDR3 DNA sequence: TGTGCCAGCAGCTACTTACAGGGGGCTGGAGAGACCCAGTACTTC.

The chain joins TRBV6-1 to TRBJ2-5; D unclear. This CDR3 region has 14 residues. The germline CDR1 and CDR2 sequences are MNHNS and SASEGT. The V gene lost 0 bases and the J gene lost 5 bases, with 10 bases spanning the gap. The CDR3 DNA reads TGTGCCAGCAGTGAAGCGCTGTACCTTGAGACCCAGTACTTC. Its protein product is CASSEALYLETQYF.

This clone has just a few counts. The chain links TRBV6-5 to TRBJ1-1, with D tentatively TRBD1 (6 bases). Germline CDR1 is MNHEY and CDR2 is SVGAGI. Trimming removed 0 bases at V and 4 bases at J, with 9 bases between. This CDR3 is 14 amino acids long. The CDR3 DNA follows: TGTGCCAGCAGTTACTCAACAGGGACCACTGAAGCTTTCTTT. Translating it yields CASSYSTGTTEAFF.

This rearrangement joins TRBV9 to TRBJ1-1; D gene uncertain. Germline CDR1 reads SGDLS; CDR2 reads YYNGEE. CDR3 length: 15 residues. Trimming took off 0 bases at V and 1 base at J, with 10 bases between the two ends. The DNA of the CDR3 is TGTGCCAGCAGCGTAGAAAGTGTCGGGAACACTGAAGCTTTCTTT. As protein: CASSVESVGNTEAFF.